This T cell receptor beta chain is drawn from a study of T cell responses to AZD1222 COVID-19 vaccine. Broader study findings: No repertoire was sampled before or during the peak T cell response, only after it. Donors were mostly white British, more females; clonal diversity possibly underestimated. Elevations in Spike-specific TCR breadth and depth followed administration of two AZD1222 doses. Regions 160-218 and 743-854 dominated among vaccine-associated CD4 TCRs spanning spike.

To note about this clone: The antigen is undetermined.

Sequencing was performed with immunoSEQ multiplex PCR; in TCRdb, only in-frame clones are kept and a portion is missing. The data contain 90,000 to 95,000 clones, 70% to 90% of them singletons. The germline gives CDR1 MNHEY, CDR2 SVGAGI. The CDR3 consists of 14 residues. Trimming removed 6 bases from V and 8 bases from J, with 16 bases in between. Sequencing used peripheral blood, obtained on day 0 of AZD1222 vaccination. The TCR was taken from an adult in good health. V usage is TRBV6-5 and J usage is TRBJ1-4, with D tentatively TRBD1 (5 bases). CDR3 protein: CASSPGTLAEKLFF. In DNA form, the CDR3 reads TGTGCCAGCAGCCCCGGGACCCTCGCCGAAAAACTGTTTTTT.